This T cell receptor beta chain was sequenced for a study of T cells in Graves' hyperthyroidism and ophthalmopathy. Overall study context: Once the initial diagnosis was made, peripheral blood was obtained before any treatment. Broader study findings: Among thyroid clonotypes expanded above 0.001, most also appeared in blood. Ophthalmopathy, as predicted by the model, came a median roughly 6.3 months after the prediction.

Authors of the study amplified TCR beta CDR3 regions from RNA transcripts. A set of HTBI primers served as the primers for a first-round RT-PCR of the TCR CDR3. TCRdb re-derived calls from the multiplex PCR reads in MiXCR, one entry per CDR3 protein. The sample contains 250,000 or so distinct CDR3 sequences, roughly 15% of which appear only once. This clonotype came up many times. Its target is not known. Among the patients, aged 18 to 65, hyperthyroidism was newly diagnosed and had lasted under 2 months. The clonotype comes from a woman between 45 and 60 years old with Graves' hyperthyroidism that later progressed to Graves' ophthalmopathy. The sequenced material came from blood.

CDR3 sequence (DNA): TGTGCCAGCAGCCTCAGGACAGGGTCCTTTAGGGAGCAGTACTTC. It specifies CASSLRTGSFREQYF. The V call is TRBV11-2, the J call TRBJ2-7; 8 nucleotides line up with TRBD1. With 5 bases clipped from V and 7 bases from J, the junction kept 13 bases outside the gene matches. Germline V gene data show CDR1 as SGHAT and CDR2 as FQNNGV. This CDR3 is 15 amino acids long.